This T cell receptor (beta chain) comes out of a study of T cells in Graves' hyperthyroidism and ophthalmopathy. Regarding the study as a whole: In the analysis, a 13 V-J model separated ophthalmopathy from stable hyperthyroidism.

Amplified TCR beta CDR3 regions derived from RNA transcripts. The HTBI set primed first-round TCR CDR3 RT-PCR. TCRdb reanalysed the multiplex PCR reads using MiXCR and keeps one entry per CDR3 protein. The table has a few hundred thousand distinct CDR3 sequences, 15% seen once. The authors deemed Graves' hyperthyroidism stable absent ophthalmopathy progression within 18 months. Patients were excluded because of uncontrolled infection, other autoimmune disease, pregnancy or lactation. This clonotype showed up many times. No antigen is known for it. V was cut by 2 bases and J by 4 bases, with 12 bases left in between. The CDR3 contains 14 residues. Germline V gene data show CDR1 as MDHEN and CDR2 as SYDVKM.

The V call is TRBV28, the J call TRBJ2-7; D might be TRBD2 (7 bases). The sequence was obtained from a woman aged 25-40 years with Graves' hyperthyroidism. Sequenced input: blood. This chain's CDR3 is CASSLAGAQYEQYF. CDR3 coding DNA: TGTGCCAGCAGTTTAGCGGGGGCCCAGTACGAGCAGTACTTC.